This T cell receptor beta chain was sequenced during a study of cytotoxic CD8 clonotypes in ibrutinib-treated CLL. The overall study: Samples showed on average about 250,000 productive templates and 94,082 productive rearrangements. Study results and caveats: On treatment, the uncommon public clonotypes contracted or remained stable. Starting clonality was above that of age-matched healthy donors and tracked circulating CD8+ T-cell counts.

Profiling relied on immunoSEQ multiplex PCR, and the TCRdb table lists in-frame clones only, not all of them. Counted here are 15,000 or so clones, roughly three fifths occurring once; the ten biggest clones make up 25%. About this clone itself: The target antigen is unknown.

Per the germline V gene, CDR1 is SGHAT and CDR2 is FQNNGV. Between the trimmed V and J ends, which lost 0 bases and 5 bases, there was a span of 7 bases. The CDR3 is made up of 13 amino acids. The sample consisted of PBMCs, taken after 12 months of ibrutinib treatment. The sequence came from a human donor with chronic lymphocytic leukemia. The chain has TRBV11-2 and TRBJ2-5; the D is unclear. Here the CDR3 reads CASSLDRLETQYF. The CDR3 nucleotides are TGTGCCAGCAGCTTAGACAGGCTGGAGACCCAGTACTTC.